These 2 T cell receptor beta chains were all obtained from the same sample, sequenced in a study of blood T cell repertoires in COVID-19. Measured with immunoSEQ multiplex PCR; TCRdb has only the in-frame clones, and not every one. This table has approximately 93,000 clones, roughly 79% appearing once. Source material: peripheral blood. These TCRs come from an elderly woman with acute or convalescent COVID-19.

This chain connects TRBV19 to TRBJ1-2; D is unclear. The CDR3 runs to 12 residues. CDR1 LNHDA and CDR2 SQIVND come from the germline V gene (reference sequence). V was clipped by 5 bases and J by 4 bases, with 8 bases between them. CDR3 residues: CASSVNSYGYTF. For the CDR3, the DNA is TGTGCCAGTAGTGTCAACAGCTATGGCTACACCTTC.

The chain links TRBV6-5 to TRBJ2-7; a weak D match, TRBD2 (6 bases). Trimming removed 9 bases at V and 4 bases at J, with 19 bases between. CDR1 MNHEY and CDR2 SVGAGI come from the germline V gene. The length of the CDR3 is 14 residues. The CDR3 coding sequence is TGTGCCAGTGCGACGGCGGGACCGATTTACGAGCAGTACTTC. It encodes CASATAGPIYEQYF.